Here is one T cell receptor beta chain with its context. What it recognizes is unknown. Using immunoSEQ multiplex PCR, the repertoire was profiled, and TCRdb retains in-frame clones only, with some absent. The sample holds nearly 110,000 clones, roughly 90% seen once. Germline-derived CDR1 and CDR2 are MGHRA and YSYEKL. The CDR3 runs 15 residues. V was clipped by 3 bases and J by 2 bases, with 13 bases between them. The data were obtained in a study of graft-versus-host responses after intestinal transplantation. Study context: Anti-thymocyte globulin induction, then tacrolimus and steroids for about 3 years, went to all recipients. Findings and limits, study-wide: Marrow from the recipient contained GvH clones, some of which had appeared first in ileum or blood. Early post-transplant HvG declines tracked with peak circulating GvH clone levels.

This chain links TRBV4-1 with TRBJ2-5; TRBD1 is a possible D gene (6 bases). Here the sequenced sample was unstimulated CD4+ T cells sorted from spleen or lymph node cells, taken before transplant. This TCR was recovered from a human donor who was the organ donor for an intestinal transplant. This chain's CDR3 is CASSQAGVPQETQYF. The CDR3 region has the DNA TGCGCCAGCAGCCAGGCAGGGGTACCTCAAGAGACCCAGTACTTC.